The 2 T cell receptor beta chains presented below share a single source sample, sequenced in a study of blood T cells in healthy people across ages. Through a sample-barcoded 5' primer and a J-beta primer mix, a second PCR was run for about 6 to 11 cycles. TCRdb re-called the 5' RACE reads with MiXCR, one entry per CDR3 protein. This sample has around 1,000,000 distinct CDR3 sequences, with about 25% found just once. Separately, the same data were catalogued under a study of T cells of mothers and their children.

The sequencing sample was made of blood. These TCRs come from a girl aged 2-10 years in good health.

The chain uses TRBV2 and TRBJ2-5; 9 nucleotides agree with TRBD2. The J call may be incorrect, as the DNA end agrees better with TRBJ2-1. CDR1 and CDR2 from the germline V gene are SNHLY and FYNNEI. The CDR3 runs to 16 residues. Here the CDR3 DNA reads TGTGCCAGCGCGGCGGGAGGGGGGACGGTTTCGAATGAGCAGTTCTTC. As protein: CASAAGGGTVSNEQFF.

V is TRBV12-3 or TRBV12-4 and J is TRBJ1-5, with a weak D call TRBD1 (5 bases). Trimming cost V 1 base and J 9 bases, with 16 bases left between them. CDR3 length equals 15 residues. The CDR3 loop is CASSLETVKVRPQHF. CDR3 sequence (DNA): TGTGCCAGCAGTTTAGAGACAGTCAAGGTCAGGCCCCAGCATTTT.